Below, 32 T cell receptor beta chains from the same sample are listed, as sequenced in a study of molecular identifiers for immune sequencing clone quantification. Using its own MiXCR run on the PCR reads, TCRdb lists one record per CDR3 protein. Here the sample spans about 320,000 distinct CDR3 sequences, about a fifth being singletons. The sequencing input was naive CD8+ T cells from blood, with Jurkat cell RNA spiked in. Described subset: FACS-sorted CD8+CD4-CCR7+CD45RA+ naive T cells. The receptors derive from a human donor in good health. Some libraries in this study had Jurkat cell RNA spiked in.

A word on this clonotype: One base away lies a much larger clone, so this may be a sequencing read error. The chain uses TRBV12-3 or TRBV12-4 and TRBJ2-7; D is unresolved. This CDR3 contains 15 residues. The V gene lost 5 bases and the J gene lost 0 bases, with 14 bases spanning the gap. The CDR3 reads CASSLSLSVSYEQYF. As DNA, the CDR3 is TGTGCCAGCAGTCTTTCCCTCAGTGTCTCCTACGAGCAGTACTTC.

In its sample, this clonotype was seen a few times. The gene calls are TRBV20-1 and TRBJ2-1; 12 bases are a match to TRBD2. The J segment lost 5 bases and the V segment lost 4 bases, leaving 6 bases of the junction unmatched. Per the germline V gene, CDR1 is DFQATT and CDR2 is SNEGSKA (reference sequence). The length of the CDR3 is 15 residues. The CDR3 loop reads CSATLAGGPNNEQFF. CDR3 coding DNA: TGCAGTGCTACCCTAGCGGGAGGGCCTAACAATGAGCAGTTCTTC.

As concerns this clonotype: A much larger clonotype is one base distant, so this may be a read error. Because it lacks the conserved phenylalanine or tryptophan at the end, this CDR3 is likely a read error. The V call is TRBV12-3 or TRBV12-4, the J call TRBJ1-5, with TRBD1 matching 8 bases. The CDR3 runs 14 residues. J gave up 4 bases and V 5 bases, and 4 bases lay outside the gene matches. Here the CDR3 DNA reads TGTGCCAGCAGTCCAGGGGGCAGGAATCAGCCCCAGCATCTT. Translated, it gives CASSPGGRNQPQHL.

This clonotype was recorded many times. The rearrangement joins TRBV5-4 to TRBJ2-5, with unresolved D. The CDR3 covers 15 residues. Trimming pared 5 bases from V and 5 bases from J, leaving 19 bases between. Germline V CDR1 and CDR2: SGHNT, YYREEE (reference sequence). The CDR3 DNA is TGTGCCAGCAGTCCTGTGGGTATCGGAGCTGAGACCCAGTACTTC. It encodes CASSPVGIGAETQYF.

In this sample, this clonotype turned up many times. This chain links TRBV6-2 or TRBV6-3 with TRBJ1-1, with TRBD1 as a possible D gene (5 bases). V lost 2 bases and J 7 bases, leaving 8 bases between the germline ends. The CDR3 sequence is 12 residues long. Germline assignment: CDR1 MNHEY and CDR2 SVGEGT. CDR3 sequence reads: CASSYVRGEAFF. In nucleotides, the CDR3 is TGTGCCAGCAGTTACGTTAGGGGTGAAGCTTTCTTT.

The V and J genes are TRBV20-1 and TRBJ1-5, with D maybe TRBD1 (5 bases). Trimming shortened V by 6 bases and J by 4 bases, and 19 bases separated the two germline ends. Germline-derived CDR1 and CDR2 are DFQATT and SNEGSKA (reference sequence). The CDR3 has 15 residues. CDR3 DNA: TGCAGTGCGAAACCCAGGACAAATTCAAATCAGCCCCAGCATTTT. Translating it yields CSAKPRTNSNQPQHF.

In its sample, this clonotype was seen a few times. This chain joins TRBV4-3 and TRBJ1-1; no firm D call. The CDR3 runs 15 residues. Germline loops: CDR1 LGHNA, CDR2 YSLEER. The V and J ends lost 0 bases and 4 bases respectively, with 12 bases between them. CDR3 nucleotides: TGCGCCAGCAGCCAAGAATGGGAGATGAGCACTGAAGCTTTCTTT. Its translation is CASSQEWEMSTEAFF.

This clonotype has a count of ten or more. J is TRBJ2-6 and V is TRBV7-6; possible D gene TRBD2, 7 bases. V was pared by 5 bases and J by 1 base, with 9 bases between. The germline gives CDR1 SGHVS, CDR2 FNYEAQ. The CDR3 sequence is 15 residues long. Here the CDR3 reads CASSGGASGANVLTF. The CDR3 DNA is TGTGCCAGCAGCGGGGGGGCATCTGGGGCCAACGTCCTGACTTTC.

This clonotype was detected once. One base away lies a much larger clone, so this may be a sequencing read error. The rearrangement links TRBV11-2 to TRBJ2-5; TRBD2 matches 10 bases. The CDR3 contains 20 residues. Germline lookup yields CDR1 SGHAT and CDR2 FQNNGV. Written as DNA, the CDR3 is TGTGCCAGCGGCTTAGGAGGGTTCCTAGCGGGGGACGAGAACCAAGAGACCCAGTACTTC. This encodes CASGLGGFLAGDENQETQYF.

V gene TRBV7-9 combines with J gene TRBJ2-3; TRBD2 matches 7 bases. The length of the CDR3 is 15 residues. V shed 4 bases, J shed 5 bases, and the junction held 9 bases outside the gene matches. Germline-derived CDR1 and CDR2 are SEHNR and FQNEAQ (reference sequence). The CDR3 DNA reads as TGTGCCAGCAGCTCGATTCGGGCGGGAGTAGATACGCAGTATTTT. Its protein is CASSSIRAGVDTQYF.

This clonotype has just a few counts. This chain uses TRBV10-2 with TRBJ1-5; D might be TRBD1 (5 bases). Deletions cut 6 bases from V and 0 bases from J, with 12 bases between. From germline, CDR1 is WSHSY and CDR2 SAAADI. The CDR3 totals 15 residues. The CDR3 protein is CASRAGGDSNQPQHF. For the CDR3, the DNA is TGCGCCAGCAGGGCTGGGGGGGATAGCAATCAGCCCCAGCATTTT.

The chain couples TRBV10-3 to TRBJ2-7, with D possibly matching TRBD2 (5 bases). Deletions cut 5 bases from V and 3 bases from J, with 17 bases between. Per the germline V gene, CDR1 is ENHRY and CDR2 is SYGVKD. This CDR3 spans 15 amino acids. CDR3 amino acids: CAISFSLVEIYEQYF. DNA of the CDR3: TGTGCCATCAGTTTTTCACTAGTGGAGATCTACGAGCAGTACTTC.

On this clonotype itself: Without the conserved terminal phenylalanine or tryptophan, this CDR3 likely stems from a read error. The genes are TRBV4-3 and TRBJ2-1; 7 bases align to TRBD2. Germline CDR1 and CDR2: LGHNA and YSLEER. J lost 4 bases, V lost 0 bases, and 3 bases had no gene match. CDR3 length equals 15 residues. CDR3 sequence (DNA): TGCGCCAGCAGCCAAGATCGAGCGGGGTACAATGAGCAGTTCTCC. Its protein product is CASSQDRAGYNEQFS.

This clonotype was detected many times. This chain uses TRBV7-9 with TRBJ2-2, with 7 bases identical to TRBD1. CDR3 size: 12 residues. The V gene end was trimmed by 10 bases and the J gene end by 4 bases; junction bases not matched to a gene: 3. From germline, CDR1 is SEHNR and CDR2 FQNEAQ (reference sequence). The chain's CDR3 is CATGTVTGELFF. In nucleotides, the CDR3 is TGTGCCACTGGGACAGTCACCGGGGAGCTGTTTTTT.

This clonotype has at least ten counts. The chain recombines TRBV27 with TRBJ2-7, with TRBD1 as a possible D gene (6 bases). V was cut by 6 bases and J by 4 bases, with 7 bases left in between. CDR3 length: 11 amino acids. CDR1 is MNHEY and CDR2 is SMNVEV in the germline V gene (reference sequence). CDR3 residues: CASRQGYEQYF. In DNA, the CDR3 is TGTGCCAGCAGACAGGGTTACGAGCAGTACTTC.

This chain uses TRBV7-9 with TRBJ2-1; possibly TRBD2 for D (5 bases). The V end lost 1 base, the J end lost 7 bases, and 8 bases lay between the germline ends. The CDR3 covers 13 residues. In germline, CDR1 is SEHNR, CDR2 FQNEAQ (reference sequence). CDR3 bases: TGTGCCAGCAGCTTAGTAGCGATTAATGAGCAGTTCTTC. Amino acids: CASSLVAINEQFF.

This clonotype was seen ten or more times. The V call is TRBV14, the J call TRBJ2-7, with a possible D match to TRBD1 (5 bases). In germline, CDR1 is SGHDN, CDR2 FVKESK. The CDR3 runs to 15 residues. The V and J ends lost 1 base and 2 bases respectively, with 12 bases between them. CDR3 sequence: CASSQVKVTAYEQYF. In DNA, the CDR3 is TGTGCCAGCAGCCAAGTGAAAGTGACAGCCTACGAGCAGTACTTC. Full variable domain (missing parts from reference TRBV14 and TRBJ2-7): EAGVTQFPSHSVIEKGQTVTLRCDPISGHDNLYWYRRVMGKEIKFLLHFVKESKQDESGMPNNRFLAERTGGTYSTLKVQPAELEDSGVYFCASSQVKVTAYEQYFGPGTRLTVT.

This clonotype was detected a few times. The CDR3 DNA reads TGTGCCAGCAGTAGATGGACTAGCGGCACCTACAATGAGCAGTTCTTC. Amino acid sequence: CASSRWTSGTYNEQFF. The rearrangement uses TRBV6-2 or TRBV6-3 and TRBJ2-1, with TRBD2 identical over 10 bases. From germline, CDR1 is MNHEY and CDR2 SVGEGT. The V and J ends lost 5 bases and 2 bases, in that order; junction bases with no gene match: 6. The CDR3 consists of 16 residues.

A single count supports this clonotype. A much larger clone is a single base away; this may be a read error. The rearrangement links TRBV7-9 to TRBJ2-2; 9 bases match TRBD1. CDR1 and CDR2 (germline): SEHNR, FQNEAQ (reference sequence). The CDR3 spans 16 residues. The CDR3 loop reads CASCFPGQGSTGELFF. Written as DNA, the CDR3 is TGTGCCAGCTGCTTTCCGGGACAGGGTAGCACCGGGGAGCTGTTTTTT. Combining the CDR3 with reference TRBV7-9 and TRBJ2-2 gives the whole variable domain DTGVSQNPRHKITKRGQNVTFRCDPISEHNRLYWYRQTLGQGPEFLTYFQNEAQLEKSRLLSDRFSAERPKGSFSTLEIQRTEQGDSAMYLCASCFPGQGSTGELFFGEGSRLTVL.

Concerning this clonotype itself: This CDR3 is missing its conserved last phenylalanine or tryptophan, likely due to a read error. This chain joins TRBV7-9 and TRBJ2-7; 8 bases map to TRBD1. The germline V gene has CDR1 SEHNR and CDR2 FQNEAQ (reference sequence). There are 13 residues in the CDR3. Losses at the gene ends were 5 bases for V and 3 bases for J; bases not matched to a gene: 3. CDR3 residues: CASSPGGLYEQYL. The CDR3 bases are TGTGCCAGCAGCCCAGGGGGCCTCTACGAGCAGTACCTC.

The V and J genes are TRBV20-1 and TRBJ2-7; 10 bases align to TRBD2. Germline loops: CDR1 DFQATT, CDR2 SNEGSKA (reference sequence). This CDR3 has 15 amino acids. J was trimmed by 1 base and V by 3 bases; bases with no gene match: 6. CDR3 region: CSARTLAGESYEQYF. CDR3 nucleotide sequence: TGCAGTGCTAGGACTCTAGCGGGGGAATCCTACGAGCAGTACTTC.

This clonotype occurred many times. This chain uses TRBV5-5 with TRBJ1-4; D uncertain. V lost 0 bases, J lost 7 bases, and 7 bases lay in between. Germline CDR1 is SGHKS and CDR2 is YYEKEE (reference sequence). This CDR3 has 13 residues. CDR3 in DNA: TGTGCCAGCAGCTTGGAACGTCTTGAAAAACTGTTTTTT. Its protein product is CASSLERLEKLFF.

A word on this clonotype: A much larger clonotype is one base distant, so this may be a read error. CDR3 in DNA: TGTGACAGCAGGGGACAGTTTGGGCAGCCCCAGCATTTT. Protein product: CDSRGQFGQPQHF. The chain employs TRBV6-5 and TRBJ1-5, with 7 bases lining up with TRBD1. Germline CDR1 reads MNHEY; CDR2 reads SVGAGI. The CDR3 is 13 residues long.

In this sample, this clonotype turned up many times. This sequence joins TRBV19 and TRBJ2-7, with TRBD1 matching over 7 bases. This CDR3 region has 14 residues. With 3 bases clipped from V and 2 bases from J, the junction kept 4 bases outside the gene matches. Looked up from germline, CDR1 is LNHDA and CDR2 is SQIVND (reference sequence). The CDR3 DNA sequence: TGTGCCAGTAGTATCTTCCAGGGGGCCTACGAGCAGTACTTC. This translates into CASSIFQGAYEQYF.

This clonotype was counted many times. The chain recombines TRBV19 with TRBJ2-4; 9 bases agree with TRBD1. The CDR3 has 15 amino acids. Germline CDR1 is LNHDA and CDR2 is SQIVND (reference sequence). The J segment lost 7 bases and the V segment lost 6 bases, leaving 10 bases of the junction unmatched. CDR3 protein: CASSLDRGGWNIQYF. CDR3 nucleotide sequence: TGTGCCAGTAGCCTGGACAGGGGCGGTTGGAACATTCAGTACTTC.

The V call is TRBV5-8, the J call TRBJ1-1, with a weak D call TRBD1 (5 bases). The CDR3 is 13 residues long. The germline V and J ends were trimmed by 2 bases and 4 bases, with 9 bases remaining between them. CDR1 is SGHTS and CDR2 is YDEGEE in the germline V gene. CDR3: CASSFGAPTEAFF. The DNA of the CDR3 is TGTGCCAGCAGCTTCGGGGCTCCCACTGAAGCTTTCTTT.

This clonotype was seen a few times. The chain links TRBV6-2 or TRBV6-3 to TRBJ2-6, with D unresolved. CDR1 is MNHEY and CDR2 is SVGEGT in the germline V gene. The V and J ends lost 5 bases and 0 bases respectively, with 17 bases between them. The CDR3 spans 18 residues. The CDR3 DNA reads as TGTGCCAGCAGTCCCGACCTTGTTCCGTTCTCTGGGGCCAACGTCCTGACTTTC. This codes for CASSPDLVPFSGANVLTF.

This clonotype showed up many times. The DNA for the CDR3 is TGTGCCAGCAGTTTATGGCATGCCACCGGGGAGCTGTTTTTT. Translated, it gives CASSLWHATGELFF. The chain has TRBV27 and TRBJ2-2, with D hard to call. Germline assignment: CDR1 MNHEY and CDR2 SMNVEV (reference sequence). V lost 1 base and J lost 4, with 7 bases in between. This CDR3 region has 14 residues.

This clonotype was recorded at least ten times. The chain employs TRBV5-1 and TRBJ2-7; possibly TRBD1 or TRBD2 for D (5 bases each). This CDR3 contains 13 residues. CDR1 and CDR2 (germline): SGHRS, YFSETQ. The V end was cut by 5 bases, the J end by 2 bases, with 11 bases between. CDR3 DNA sequence: TGCGCCAGCAGTCATGAGGGGACCTACGAGCAGTACTTC. It yields the protein CASSHEGTYEQYF.

This clonotype has at least ten counts. V and J are TRBV20-1 and TRBJ2-7, with 12 bases identical to TRBD1. The CDR3 loop spans 15 amino acids. Germline loops: CDR1 DFQATT, CDR2 SNEGSKA (reference sequence). J was trimmed by 4 bases and V by 0 bases; bases with no gene match: 4. CDR3 loop: CSARDGTGGQYEQYF. The CDR3 DNA is TGCAGTGCTAGAGACGGGACAGGGGGCCAGTACGAGCAGTACTTC.

This clonotype was seen at least ten times. V usage is TRBV7-9 and J usage is TRBJ2-3; D call uncertain. V lost 5 bases, J lost 1 base, and 10 bases lay in between. CDR3 size: 14 residues. CDR1 SEHNR and CDR2 FQNEAQ come from the germline V gene (reference sequence). The CDR3 spells CASSPPGRTDTQYF. CDR3 nucleotides: TGTGCCAGCAGCCCCCCCGGGCGCACAGATACGCAGTATTTT.

Only one count was recorded for this clonotype. Since a much larger clone is just one base distant, this may be a read error. This rearrangement joins TRBV7-9 to TRBJ1-4; D is perhaps TRBD1 (6 bases). Germline CDR1 reads SEHNR; CDR2 reads FQNEAQ (reference sequence). The CDR3 contains 15 residues. In DNA form, the CDR3 reads TGTGCCAGCAGCTTAGCAGGGGGAGAAAATGAAAACCTGTTTTTT. As protein: CASSLAGGENENLFF.